The clone carrying this T cell receptor beta chain occurred once. The antigen is undetermined. This record comes from a study of shared clonotypes between healthy human individuals. Study overall: Researchers assigned three CD4 naive, three CD4 memory, two CD8 naive and one CD8 memory plate to each donor. Study observations and caveats: In this cohort, only blood was sampled, and tissue repertoires likely differ.

Germline values: CDR1 WNHNN, CDR2 SYGVQD (reference sequence). The CDR3 has 13 amino acids. V shed 7 bases and J shed 15 bases, with 22 bases lying between them. There were only Caucasian adults among the donors, and all lived in Nashville, Tennessee. Measured with immunoSEQ multiplex PCR; TCRdb has only the in-frame clones, and not every one. The sample has some 240,000 clones, under 80% seen once. The sequenced sample consisted of memory CD4+ T cells sorted from blood. Subset defined: CD45RA-negative fraction. This chain links TRBV10-1 with TRBJ2-1; D possibly corresponds to TRBD1 (6 bases). The clonotype was recovered from a man aged 30 to 39 in good health. The CDR3, as DNA: TGCGCCAGCACCCCCCAGGGGAGTCCCCTGAGGTTCTTC. As protein: CASTPQGSPLRFF.